The 20 T cell receptor beta chains reported below all come from one sample, sequenced in a study of T cell repertoires in cytomegalovirus infection. Their antigen targets remain unknown. TCRdb fed the reads into MiXCR, producing one record per CDR3 protein. The data contain approximately 120,000 distinct CDR3 sequences, approximately 30% of them seen just once; the ten biggest clones take up 58%. The sequencing here drew on CD8+ T cells from cultured PBMCs, taken from culture after CMV antigen stimulation. The source of these receptors is a human donor in good health (CMV status not recorded). Some clones in this sample may be carry-over from other donors' samples.

This clonotype appeared many times. The gene calls are TRBV6-5 and TRBJ1-2; possible D gene TRBD1, 6 bases. This CDR3 contains 13 residues. Germline V gene data show CDR1 as MNHEY and CDR2 as SVGAGI. V lost 6 bases, J lost 6 bases, and 14 bases lay in between. The CDR3 region is CASRGQFFHGYTF. CDR3 bases: TGTGCCAGCAGGGGACAATTCTTTCATGGCTACACCTTC.

This clonotype was detected ten times or more. The V gene is TRBV12-3 or TRBV12-4, the J gene TRBJ1-1, with D perhaps matching TRBD1 (6 bases). Trimming shortened V by 6 bases and J by 6 bases, and 20 bases separated the two germline ends. CDR3 length: 15 amino acids. In DNA form, the CDR3 reads TGTGCCAGCAGCCCCCCACAGGGAATGGGGGCTGAAGCTTTCTTT. This sequence encodes CASSPPQGMGAEAFF.

This chain connects TRBV11-2 to TRBJ2-1; D possibly matches TRBD1 or TRBD2 (5 bases each). CDR3 length equals 13 residues. V shed 6 bases and J shed 9 bases, with 15 bases lying between them. Germline V gene lookup returns CDR1 SGHAT and CDR2 FQNNGV. The CDR3 sequence: CASRSRDRSEQFF. Here the CDR3 DNA reads TGTGCCAGCAGGTCCAGGGACCGTAGTGAGCAGTTCTTC.

This clonotype occurred once. The CDR3 DNA reads TGTGCCAGCTCACCGGACAGGGTTTGGGACACCGGGGAGCTGTTTTTT. It specifies CASSPDRVWDTGELFF. The rearrangement links TRBV18 to TRBJ2-2; TRBD1 agrees at 8 bases. Trimming took 3 bases from V and 3 from J; bases not matched to a gene: 6. This CDR3 has 16 residues. Germline V gene sequence: CDR1 KGHSH, CDR2 LQKENI.

The V gene is TRBV19, the J gene TRBJ1-2; D is unclear. The CDR3 sequence is 13 residues long. V was shortened by 6 bases and J by 2 bases, with 10 bases between the two germline ends. The V gene's germline CDR1 is LNHDA and CDR2 SQIVND (reference sequence). For the CDR3, the DNA is TGTGCCAGTAGCCATACACTGAACTATGGCTACACCTTC. Protein sequence: CASSHTLNYGYTF.

The chain carries TRBV7-9 and TRBJ2-7; 7 nucleotides agree with TRBD1. CDR3 length equals 15 residues. CDR1 is SEHNR and CDR2 is FQNEAQ in the germline V gene (reference sequence). V shed 5 bases and J 2 bases; nucleotides not matched to a gene: 9. CDR3 amino acids: CASSPRTGRTYEQYF. DNA of the CDR3: TGTGCCAGCAGCCCACGGACAGGCCGTACCTACGAGCAGTACTTC.

This clonotype was seen a handful of times. The chain uses TRBV4-1 and TRBJ2-7, with TRBD1 matching 12 bases. V lost 0 bases to trimming and J lost 0 bases; unmatched junction nucleotides: 12. Germline V lookup: CDR1 MGHRA, CDR2 YSYEKL. This CDR3 is built from 20 residues. The CDR3 region has the DNA TGCGCCAGCAGCCAAGATCTGGGACAGGGGGCTGCGTGGAGCTCCTACGAGCAGTACTTC. It codes for CASSQDLGQGAAWSSYEQYF.

The chain has TRBV4-1 and TRBJ2-7, with 9 nucleotides matching TRBD2. The length of the CDR3 is 13 residues. Looked up from germline, CDR1 is MGHRA and CDR2 is YSYEKL. J lost 6 bases, V lost 5 bases, and 5 bases had no gene match. The CDR3 coding sequence is TGCGCCAGCAGCTCAGGACTAGCGAGCGAGCAGTACTTC. This encodes CASSSGLASEQYF.

The sample holds many counts of this clonotype. The V gene is TRBV7-3, the J gene TRBJ2-1; possibly TRBD2 for D (7 bases). V was shortened by 5 bases and J by 7 bases, with 18 bases between the two germline ends. The germline CDR1 and CDR2 sequences are SGHTA and FQGTGA. The CDR3 is 15 amino acids. CDR3 protein: CASSPARGGANEQFF. The CDR3 DNA reads as TGTGCCAGCAGCCCCGCAAGGGGGGGCGCGAATGAGCAGTTCTTC.

This clonotype has more than one count but fewer than ten. The J gene is TRBJ2-6, the V gene TRBV7-8; D may be TRBD1 (5 bases). The V gene's germline CDR1 is SGHVS and CDR2 FQNEAQ. The CDR3 is 16 residues long. Between the trimmed V and J ends, which lost 4 bases and 0 bases, there was a span of 10 bases. The CDR3 sequence: CASSSRQSSGANVLTF. CDR3 in DNA: TGTGCCAGCAGCTCGCGACAGAGCTCTGGGGCCAACGTCCTGACTTTC.

The genes are TRBV27 and TRBJ2-7; 7 bases map to TRBD2. This CDR3 comprises 13 residues. In germline, CDR1 is MNHEY, CDR2 SMNVEV (reference sequence). V shed 6 bases and J 3 bases; nucleotides not matched to a gene: 5. The chain's CDR3 is CASRMGGGYEQYF. The CDR3 DNA reads TGTGCCAGCAGGATGGGCGGGGGCTACGAGCAGTACTTC.

The rearrangement links TRBV25-1 to TRBJ2-1; 7 nucleotides align to TRBD1. There are 13 residues in the CDR3. The V segment lost 11 bases and the J segment 8 bases; nucleotides outside the gene matches: 12. Germline values: CDR1 MGHDK, CDR2 SYGVNS. The CDR3: CAAARGGRDEQFF. DNA for the CDR3: TGTGCCGCGGCACGAGGGGGCCGCGATGAGCAGTTCTTC.

In this sample, this clonotype turned up many times. This chain uses TRBV7-2 with TRBJ2-5, with D perhaps TRBD1 (6 bases). CDR3 length: 16 amino acids. V was cut by 1 base and J by 4 bases, with 16 bases left in between. Germline CDR1 and CDR2: SGHTA and FQGNSA. Written as DNA, the CDR3 is TGTGCCAGCAGCTTAGAACGGTACAGGGCGGGAGAGACCCAGTACTTC. Translation: CASSLERYRAGETQYF. The entire variable domain, with the rest obtained from reference TRBV7-2 and TRBJ2-5, is as follows: GAGVSQSPSNKVTEKGKDVELRCDPISGHTALYWYRQSLGQGLEFLIYFQGNSAPDKSGLPSDRFSAERTGGSVSTLTIQRTQQEDSAVYLCASSLERYRAGETQYFGPGTRLLVL.

This clonotype was counted ten times or more. V and J are TRBV12-3 or TRBV12-4 and TRBJ2-2, with D possibly being TRBD2 (5 bases). The CDR3 runs 15 residues. Trimming removed 5 bases at V and 3 bases at J, with 13 bases between. The CDR3 sequence: CASSATTRDTGELFF. Written as DNA, the CDR3 is TGTGCCAGCAGTGCGACTACCCGGGACACCGGGGAGCTGTTTTTT.

The chain joins TRBV28 to TRBJ1-2, with TRBD1 as a possible D gene (6 bases). Between the trimmed V and J ends, which lost 3 bases and 2 bases, there was a span of 10 bases. CDR3 size: 14 residues. Germline V CDR1 and CDR2: MDHEN, SYDVKM. CDR3 loop: CASSFWTDNYGYTF. The CDR3 coding sequence is TGTGCCAGCAGTTTTTGGACAGACAACTATGGCTACACCTTC.

CDR3 DNA: TGTGCCAGCAGCCCCATGGGAAATCAGCCCCAGCATTTT. This encodes CASSPMGNQPQHF. V gene TRBV7-9 combines with J gene TRBJ1-5; no reliable D call. Trimming shortened V by 5 bases and J by 4 bases, and 9 bases separated the two germline ends. The CDR3 consists of 13 residues. Germline lookup yields CDR1 SEHNR and CDR2 FQNEAQ (reference sequence).

This clonotype was counted ten times or more. The chain has TRBV11-2 and TRBJ2-4; D tentatively fits TRBD1 or TRBD2 (5 bases each). CDR1 SGHAT and CDR2 FQNNGV come from the germline V gene. The CDR3 runs 15 residues. V lost 3 bases and J 3 bases, leaving 12 bases between the germline ends. The CDR3 sequence is CASSFSGDLKNIQYF. In DNA form, the CDR3 reads TGTGCCAGCAGCTTTTCCGGGGACCTCAAAAACATTCAGTACTTC.

The CDR3 reads CASSLQPGEQYF. CDR3 DNA sequence: TGTGCCAGCAGCCTCCAACCCGGCGAGCAGTACTTC. The rearrangement links TRBV11-3 to TRBJ2-7; D remains unclear. V lost 5 bases and J lost 6, with 11 bases in between. Germline CDR1 reads SGHNT; CDR2 reads YENEEA. This CDR3 spans 12 amino acids.

The rearrangement links TRBV7-9 to TRBJ2-4; 7 nucleotides align to TRBD2. The ends lost 1 base at V and 3 bases at J; junction bases unmatched: 6. The germline V gene encodes CDR1 SEHNR and CDR2 FQNEAQ (reference sequence). The CDR3 contains 16 residues. In DNA form, the CDR3 reads TGTGCCAGCAGCTTAGGGACGGGGGGAAGCAAAAACATTCAGTACTTC. This encodes CASSLGTGGSKNIQYF.

V is TRBV7-8 and J is TRBJ2-1, with D hard to call. The ends were cut back, 5 bases at V and 6 bases at J, with 8 bases in the middle. The CDR3 loop spans 12 amino acids. Germline loops: CDR1 SGHVS, CDR2 FQNEAQ. The DNA of the CDR3 is TGTGCCAGCAGCCCTGCAGGCAATGAGCAGTTCTTC. Protein product: CASSPAGNEQFF. Variable domain in full (rest from reference TRBV7-8 and TRBJ2-1): GAGVSQSPRYKVAKRGQDVALRCDPISGHVSLFWYQQALGQGPEFLTYFQNEAQLDKSGLPSDRFFAERPEGSVSTLKIQRTQQEDSAVYLCASSPAGNEQFFGPGTRLTVL.